Sequencing of this T cell receptor (beta chain) was carried out in a study of memory CD4+ T cells and cytomegalovirus serostatus. Single viable CD3+CD4+CD8-CD45RO+ cells were sorted as the memory CD4+ T cells. Original processing notes: Out-of-frame sequences were removed, leaving around 2,000,000 distinct TCRbeta sequences. Measured with immunoSEQ multiplex PCR; TCRdb has only the in-frame clones, and not every one. The V and J calls and clone size come from that table; D and trimming were worked out from the DNA. Of 50,000 to 70,000 clones listed, about three quarters are singletons. For this clone: Antigen specificity is unknown.

Germline V gene lookup returns CDR1 SGHAT and CDR2 FQNNGV. The CDR3 contains 12 residues. The V end was cut by 5 bases, the J end by 4 bases, with 7 bases between. Study observations and caveats: About two fifths of the roughly 150 known CMV-associated TCRbeta sequences appeared in CD4+ memory. Suggested: most of the CMV-linked TCR signature lies in CD4+ memory cells.

The rearrangement uses TRBV11-2 and TRBJ2-3; D is unresolved. This sequence was found in an adult in good health and CMV-seropositive. The sequenced sample consisted of memory CD4+ T cells from blood. CDR3 sequence (DNA): TGTGCCAGCAGCGCAGCGCCAGATACGCAGTATTTT. This gives the protein CASSAAPDTQYF.